Listed below are T cell receptor beta chains from one sample, sequenced in a study of beta chain features in type 1 diabetes. Profiling relied on immunoSEQ multiplex PCR, and the TCRdb table lists in-frame clones only, not all of them. The table records 350,000 to 450,000 clones, over 13% of them present only once. The specimen sequenced was naive CD4+ T cells from blood. Every receptor here comes from a woman in her late teens or twenties in good health. CDR3s include the opening cysteine and the closing phenylalanine or tryptophan. D genes are given only for firm matches. A clone size is listed for some rows: how often the clone was seen (once, few, many), or a class if it is expanded.

TRBV29-1	TRBJ2-5	-	TRBD1	TGCAGCGTCCGAACCAGGGGGGAGACCCAGTACTTC	CSVRTRGETQYF
TRBV7-2	TRBJ2-3	-	-	TGTGCCAGCAGCAGGAGGGATGTGCGTCCAGATACGCAGTATTTT	CASSRRDVRPDTQYF
TRBV4-3	TRBJ1-5	-	-	TGCGCCAGCAGCCTGATACAGGGAGGGCAGCCCCAGCATTTT	CASSLIQGGQPQHF
TRBV6-5	TRBJ2-3	few	TRBD2	TGTGCCAGCAGTTATCGGACTAGCGGGAGGGCGGCGCAGTATTTT	CASSYRTSGRAAQYF
TRBV6-5	TRBJ2-7	-	-	TGTGCCAGCAGGAAGGACAATTACGAGCAGTACTTC	CASRKDNYEQYF
TRBV5-4	TRBJ2-5	few	TRBD1	TGTGCCAGCAGCTCACCCGGGACAGTAGAGACCCAGTACTTC	CASSSPGTVETQYF
TRBV7-2	TRBJ2-2	few	-	TGTGCCAGCAGCCCCCAAGTGGGTCAGGGAACCGGGGAGCTGTTTTTT	CASSPQVGQGTGELFF
TRBV29-1	TRBJ1-2	few	TRBD1	TGCAGCACTCTGACAGGGCCTGGCTACACCTTC	CSTLTGPGYTF
TRBV7-9	TRBJ2-7	few	-	TGTGCCAGCAGCTTGGGTAGCGCTGGAGTCGAGCAGTACTTC	CASSLGSAGVEQYF
TRBV29-1	TRBJ2-7	few	-	TGCAGCGTTGTATCCGCGGCGTCGGGGTACGAGCAGTACTTC	CSVVSAASGYEQYF
TRBV19	TRBJ2-3	few	TRBD2	TGTGCCAGTTATGGACTAGCGGGAGAAGATACGCAGTATTTT	CASYGLAGEDTQYF
TRBV30	TRBJ2-5	-	TRBD1	TGTGCCTGGAGTGTACGACAGGGGATTCGGGAGACCCAGTACTTC	CAWSVRQGIRETQYF
TRBV18	TRBJ1-2	-	-	TGTGCCAGCTCACCACGTGAATCCACAGCTAACTATGGCTACACCTTC	CASSPRESTANYGYTF
TRBV18	TRBJ2-7	-	TRBD2	TGTGCCAGCTCACCCAAGCGGGAGGCCCCCGAGCAGTACTTC	CASSPKREAPEQYF
TRBV19	TRBJ2-3	-	TRBD2	TGTGCCAGTAGTCTTCGGGAGGCGCAGTATTTT	CASSLREAQYF
TRBV5-1	TRBJ2-5	-	-	TGCGCCAGCAGCTTGGTGCCTTCAGGCACAGAGACCCAGTACTTC	CASSLVPSGTETQYF
TRBV19	TRBJ1-1	few	-	TGTGCCAGTAGTATACGGGAGACTGAAGCTTTCTTT	CASSIRETEAFF
TRBV11-2	TRBJ2-1	few	TRBD1	TGTGCCAGCAACCCTGGGACAGGTAGCAATGAGCAGTTCTTC	CASNPGTGSNEQFF
TRBV30	TRBJ2-7	few	TRBD1	TGTGCCTGGAGTGTTCCAGGGGGCATCCACGAGCAGTACTTC	CAWSVPGGIHEQYF
TRBV7-9	TRBJ1-1	few	-	TGTGCCAGCAGCTTAGCTCCAGGTTCCCTCATGAACACTGAAGCTTTCTTT	CASSLAPGSLMNTEAFF
TRBV28	TRBJ1-4	few	TRBD1	TGTGCCAGCAGTTTCGGTCCGGGACAGTATGAAAAACTGTTTTTT	CASSFGPGQYEKLFF
TRBV5-1	TRBJ2-7	-	-	TGCGCCAGCAGCTTGGGTTCAGGGTGGTTGTCGGAGCAGTACTTC	CASSLGSGWLSEQYF
TRBV7-8	TRBJ2-2	few	-	TGTGCCAGCAGCTTAGTGGGAGGCCGAACCGGGGAGCTGTTTTTT	CASSLVGGRTGELFF
TRBV2	TRBJ2-1	few	TRBD1	TGTGCCAGCAGTGCTTTACCGGGACAGGGAAGTAGTGAGCAGTTCTTC	CASSALPGQGSSEQFF
TRBV7-3	TRBJ2-7	few	TRBD2	TGTGCCAGCAGGAGAGTGGGGACTAGCACCTACGAGCAGTACTTC	CASRRVGTSTYEQYF
TRBV28	TRBJ2-3	-	-	TGTGCCAGCAGGGCCCCCCCGCGGACGCAGTATTTT	CASRAPPRTQYF
TRBV5-1	TRBJ2-3	-	TRBD2	TGCGCCAGCAGCTCCCTATTGACTAGCGGGATCTCGGATACGCAGTATTTT	CASSSLLTSGISDTQYF
TRBV28	TRBJ2-7	-	TRBD1	TGTGCCAGCAGTTTTCCGGGACAGGGGGCCTACGAGCAGTACTTC	CASSFPGQGAYEQYF
TRBV5-1	TRBJ1-1	-	-	TGCGCCAGCGCAGTGGCGGGGGGGAACACTGAAGCTTTCTTT	CASAVAGGNTEAFF
TRBV6-5	TRBJ2-1	few	TRBD2	TGTGCCAGCAGTTCCGTAGCGGGGTCCTACAATGAGCAGTTCTTC	CASSSVAGSYNEQFF
TRBV28	TRBJ2-7	-	-	TGTGCCAGCAGCTCGGTGCCCTACGAGCAGTACTTC	CASSSVPYEQYF
TRBV30	TRBJ2-7	few	-	TGTGCCTGGAGTGCGAGCTCCGAGCAGTACTTC	CAWSASSEQYF
TRBV5-1	TRBJ2-1	-	TRBD2	TGCGCCAGCAGCTTGTTCAGAGGGGAGGGGAATGAGCAGTTCTTC	CASSLFRGEGNEQFF
TRBV23-1	TRBJ2-1	few	TRBD2	TGCGCCAGCAGTCAACCCCTCGGACTAGACAATGAGCAGTTCTTC	CASSQPLGLDNEQFF
TRBV7-2	TRBJ2-1	few	TRBD1	TGTGCCAGCAGCCCATGGACAGGGTCCTACAATGAGCAGTTCTTC	CASSPWTGSYNEQFF
TRBV27	TRBJ2-1	few	TRBD1	TGTGCCAGCAGTTTAAAGGGACAGGGTTGGAATGAGCAGTTCTTC	CASSLKGQGWNEQFF
TRBV7-9	TRBJ1-5	-	-	TGTGCCAGCAGCTTTTGGCAGGGAAGCAATCAGCCCCAGCATTTT	CASSFWQGSNQPQHF
TRBV7-9	TRBJ1-5	-	-	TGTGCCAGCAGCCCCCGGGACTTGGGGAGCAATCAGCCCCAGCATTTT	CASSPRDLGSNQPQHF
TRBV14	TRBJ1-2	few	-	TGTGCCAGCAGCCAAGATTCGGTCCGGGGGGACACCTTC	CASSQDSVRGDTF
TRBV28	TRBJ2-4	-	-	TGTGCCAGCCAACTTCCAGGTCCCAAAAACATTCAGTACTTC	CASQLPGPKNIQYF
TRBV5-1	TRBJ2-1	few	-	TGCGCCAGCAGCTCAAGCGGTAGCAATGAGCAGTTCTTC	CASSSSGSNEQFF
TRBV7-9	TRBJ2-7	few	TRBD1	TGTGCCAGCAGCCCACAGGGGCGAACCTACGAGCAGTACTTC	CASSPQGRTYEQYF
TRBV30	TRBJ2-7	few	-	TGTGCCTGGAGTGAACTTGCCAACGAGCAGTACTTC	CAWSELANEQYF
TRBV12-5	TRBJ2-1	few	TRBD2	TGTGCTAGTGGTTTAGCGGGAGAGTACAATGAGCAGTTCTTC	CASGLAGEYNEQFF
TRBV15	TRBJ1-5	-	-	TGTGCCACCAGCAGGGACTCTCAGGGGACCCAGCCCCAGCATTTT	CATSRDSQGTQPQHF
TRBV4-3	TRBJ2-5	few	TRBD2	TGCGCCAGCAGCCAAGAGGTGGGGGGGAGTTCGCAAGAGACCCAGTACTTC	CASSQEVGGSSQETQYF
TRBV29-1	TRBJ2-3	few	TRBD2	TGCAGCGTTAAAGGACTAGTTACAGATACGCAGTATTTT	CSVKGLVTDTQYF
TRBV6-5	TRBJ2-7	few	TRBD1	TGTGCCAGCAGTGGACCCGGGACAGGGGACTACGAGCAGTACTTC	CASSGPGTGDYEQYF
TRBV30	TRBJ2-1	few	-	TGTGCCTGGAGTGTACTATACGAGCAGTTCTTC	CAWSVLYEQFF
TRBV9	TRBJ2-4	-	TRBD1	TGTGCCAGCAGCGTCCGACAGGGTGACATTCAGTACTTC	CASSVRQGDIQYF
TRBV6-5	TRBJ1-5	-	-	TGTGCCAGCAGTACCCGGAAGGAGGATCAGCCCCAGCATTTT	CASSTRKEDQPQHF
TRBV21-1	TRBJ2-5	-	-	TGTGCCAGCAGCACCGGGAATGGGCGAGAGACCCAGTACTTC	CASSTGNGRETQYF
TRBV29-1	TRBJ2-1	few	TRBD2	TGCAGCGTTGAAGGAGGGACTAGCGGGGACAATGAGCAGTTCTTC	CSVEGGTSGDNEQFF
TRBV9	TRBJ2-5	few	TRBD1	TGTGCCAGCAGCGGAGACAGGGGATGGGGGGAGACCCAGTACTTC	CASSGDRGWGETQYF
TRBV28	TRBJ2-7	-	TRBD2	TGTGCCAGCACCATGGGAGGGATCAGCTCCTACGAGCAGTACTTC	CASTMGGISSYEQYF
TRBV29-1	TRBJ1-1	few	TRBD1	TGCAGCGTTGACAAGGGACAGCTAGAAGCTTTCTTT	CSVDKGQLEAFF
TRBV18	TRBJ2-5	-	-	TGTGCCAGCTCACCATTGCCCCCATCTTCAGGCCTCCAAGAGACCCAGTACTTC	CASSPLPPSSGLQETQYF
TRBV7-9	TRBJ2-3	-	TRBD2	TGTGCCAGCAGCTTAGGACTAGCGGGAGTTGCAGATACGCAGTATTTT	CASSLGLAGVADTQYF
TRBV30	TRBJ2-3	few	TRBD2	TGTGCCTGGAGTGTAAATAGCGGGATTACAGATACGCAGTATTTT	CAWSVNSGITDTQYF